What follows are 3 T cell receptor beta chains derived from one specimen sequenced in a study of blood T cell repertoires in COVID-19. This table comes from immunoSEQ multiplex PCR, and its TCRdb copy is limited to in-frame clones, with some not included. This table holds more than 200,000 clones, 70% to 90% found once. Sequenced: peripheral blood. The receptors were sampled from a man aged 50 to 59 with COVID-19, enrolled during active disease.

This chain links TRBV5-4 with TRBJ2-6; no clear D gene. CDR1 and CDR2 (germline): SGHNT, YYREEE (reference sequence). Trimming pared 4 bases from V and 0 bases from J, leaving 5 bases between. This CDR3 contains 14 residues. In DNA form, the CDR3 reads TGTGCCAGCAGCCTAGACTCTGGGGCCAACGTCCTGACTTTC. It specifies CASSLDSGANVLTF.

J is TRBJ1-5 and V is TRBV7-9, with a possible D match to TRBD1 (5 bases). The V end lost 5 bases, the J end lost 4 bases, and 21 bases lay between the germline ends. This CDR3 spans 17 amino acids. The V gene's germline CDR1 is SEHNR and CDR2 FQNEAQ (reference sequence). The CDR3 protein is CASSKSGKGYPNQPQHF. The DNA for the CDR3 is TGTGCCAGCAGCAAATCAGGGAAGGGATATCCGAATCAGCCCCAGCATTTT. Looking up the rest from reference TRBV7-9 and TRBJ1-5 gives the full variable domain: DTGVSQNPRHKITKRGQNVTFRCDPISEHNRLYWYRQTLGQGPEFLTYFQNEAQLEKSRLLSDRFSAERPKGSFSTLEIQRTEQGDSAMYLCASSKSGKGYPNQPQHFGDGTRLSIL.

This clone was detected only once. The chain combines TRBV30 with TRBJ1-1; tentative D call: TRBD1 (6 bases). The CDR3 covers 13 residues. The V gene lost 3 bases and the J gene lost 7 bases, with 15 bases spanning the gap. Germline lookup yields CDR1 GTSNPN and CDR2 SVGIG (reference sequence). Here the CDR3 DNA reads TGTGCCTGGAGCCCTCGCCAGGACAGTGAAGCTTTCTTT. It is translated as CAWSPRQDSEAFF.